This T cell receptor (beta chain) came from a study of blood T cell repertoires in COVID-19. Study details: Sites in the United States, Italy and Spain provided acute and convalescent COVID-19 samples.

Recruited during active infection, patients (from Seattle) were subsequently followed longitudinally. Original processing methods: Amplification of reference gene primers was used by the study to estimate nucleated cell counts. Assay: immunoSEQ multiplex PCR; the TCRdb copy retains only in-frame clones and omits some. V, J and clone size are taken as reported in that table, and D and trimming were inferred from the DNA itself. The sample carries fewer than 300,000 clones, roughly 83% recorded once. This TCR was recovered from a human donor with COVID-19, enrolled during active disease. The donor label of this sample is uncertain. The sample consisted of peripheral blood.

The CDR3 reads CSVGLGISEQFF. CDR3 nucleotide sequence: TGCAGCGTGGGACTAGGAATTTCTGAGCAGTTCTTC. The V call is TRBV29-1, the J call TRBJ2-1; 8 nucleotides line up with TRBD2. Germline trimming cut 6 bases from V and 9 bases from J; bases unmatched to any gene: 7. This CDR3 region has 12 residues. Germline values: CDR1 SQVTM, CDR2 ANQGSEA.